This passage covers 6 T cell receptor beta chains from one sample sequenced in a study of PD-1 blockade in classical Hodgkin lymphoma. Time point of the sample: cycle 4 day 1 (C4D1), after five to seven weeks of nivolumab. The patients all showed relapse after autologous stem cell transplantation, while their brentuximab vedotin exposure varied. Generated by immunoSEQ multiplex PCR, the TCRdb table keeps only in-frame clones and is missing some. The sample shows over 20,000 clones, 60% to 80% of them seen only once. The material was peripheral blood mononuclear cells (PBMCs), obtained before the fourth cycle of nivolumab. The receptors derive from a human donor with classical Hodgkin lymphoma.

The chain employs TRBV30 and TRBJ1-2; 7 bases map to TRBD1. This CDR3 has 12 amino acids. The J segment lost 8 bases and the V segment lost 2 bases, leaving 5 bases of the junction unmatched. CDR1 is GTSNPN and CDR2 is SVGIG in the germline V gene (reference sequence). The chain's CDR3 is CAWSTGEGGYTF. DNA of the CDR3: TGTGCCTGGAGTACAGGGGAGGGAGGCTACACCTTC.

This rearrangement joins TRBV29-1 to TRBJ2-3; 9 positions agree with TRBD2. CDR1 SQVTM and CDR2 ANQGSEA come from the germline V gene. V shed 7 bases and J 6 bases; nucleotides not matched to a gene: 11. This CDR3 is 14 amino acids long. CDR3 region: CSASGRIRGDTQYF. CDR3 coding DNA: TGCAGCGCCAGCGGGAGGATCCGGGGGGATACGCAGTATTTT.

The V and J genes are TRBV11-3 and TRBJ2-5; 9 bases align to TRBD2. V trimming: 1 base; J trimming: 2 bases; junction bases outside the gene matches: 11. Looked up from germline, CDR1 is SGHNT and CDR2 is YENEEA. The CDR3 is made up of 18 amino acids. CDR3 DNA: TGTGCCAGCAGCTTAGGGACCCCGGGACTAGCAGATCAAGAGACCCAGTACTTC. Amino acids: CASSLGTPGLADQETQYF. Complete variable domain (other parts from reference TRBV11-3 and TRBJ2-5): EAGVVQSPRYKIIEKKQPVAFWCNPISGHNTLYWYLQNLGQGPELLIRYENEEAVDDSQLPKDRFSAERLKGVDSTLKIQPAELGDSAVYLCASSLGTPGLADQETQYFGPGTRLLVL.

The gene calls are TRBV6-6 and TRBJ1-6; 10 bases match TRBD1. CDR3 length: 14 amino acids. J lost 9 bases, V lost 6 bases, and 5 bases had no gene match. The V gene's germline CDR1 is MNHNY and CDR2 SVGAGI (reference sequence). CDR3 coding DNA: TGTGCCAGCAGCGGGACAGGGGAGGGTTCACCCCTCCACTTT. Amino acids: CASSGTGEGSPLHF.

The V call is TRBV9, the J call TRBJ1-2; D possibly corresponds to TRBD1 (5 bases). The germline V gene encodes CDR1 SGDLS and CDR2 YYNGEE. The CDR3 covers 13 residues. Trimming pared 7 bases from V and 0 bases from J, leaving 10 bases between. The CDR3 sequence is CASQGDSNYGYTF. CDR3 in DNA: TGTGCCAGCCAAGGGGACTCTAACTATGGCTACACCTTC.

This clone showed up just a few times. The genes are TRBV14 and TRBJ1-1; the match to TRBD1 covers 8 bases. Germline V gene sequence: CDR1 SGHDN, CDR2 FVKESK. The CDR3 is 16 amino acids. V was clipped by 4 bases and J by 1 base; unmatched bases: 8. CDR3 in amino acids: CASSRYTGQANTEAFF. As DNA, the CDR3 is TGTGCCAGCAGCCGATATACGGGACAGGCGAACACTGAAGCTTTCTTT. The full variable domain, its missing parts supplied by reference TRBV14 and TRBJ1-1, is EAGVTQFPSHSVIEKGQTVTLRCDPISGHDNLYWYRRVMGKEIKFLLHFVKESKQDESGMPNNRFLAERTGGTYSTLKVQPAELEDSGVYFCASSRYTGQANTEAFFGQGTRLTVV.